Below are 6 T cell receptor beta chains sequenced from a single sample in a study of blood T cells in healthy people across ages. For the second PCR, which ran for 7 to 11 cycles, a sample-barcoded 5' primer and a J-beta primer mix were used. TCRdb ran MiXCR on the 5' RACE reads and lists one entry per CDR3 protein. The data show about 1.8 million distinct CDR3 sequences, about 50% seen once. Sequenced sample: blood. The receptors come from a woman aged 40 to 50 in good health.

This clonotype occurred a few times. The J gene is TRBJ2-1, the V gene TRBV18; 7 nucleotides agree with TRBD1. V trimming: 6 bases; J trimming: 9 bases; junction bases outside the gene matches: 14. The germline V gene encodes CDR1 KGHSH and CDR2 LQKENI. This CDR3 comprises 15 residues. The CDR3 sequence is CASSPDYRGGGEQFF. The CDR3 DNA is TGTGCCAGCTCTCCGGATTACAGGGGTGGCGGTGAGCAGTTCTTC.

The V call is TRBV7-6, the J call TRBJ1-4; 10 nucleotides line up with TRBD1. There are 17 residues in the CDR3. Losses at the gene ends were 5 bases for V and 7 bases for J; bases not matched to a gene: 13. The V gene's germline CDR1 is SGHVS and CDR2 FNYEAQ. This CDR3 reads CASSGRDRGISLEKLFF. CDR3 DNA: TGTGCCAGCAGCGGACGGGACAGGGGTATTAGCCTTGAAAAACTGTTTTTT. The variable domain in full, completed from reference TRBV7-6 and TRBJ1-4, reads GAGVSQSPRYKVTKRGQDVALRCDPISGHVSLYWYRQALGQGPEFLTYFNYEAQQDKSGLPNDRFSAERPEGSISTLTIQRTEQRDSAMYRCASSGRDRGISLEKLFFGSGTQLSVL.

The DNA of the CDR3 is TGTGCCAGCAGAGCTCCCCCGAATAGCCAAGATACGCAGTATTTT. Encoded protein: CASRAPPNSQDTQYF. The chain carries TRBV6-6 and TRBJ2-3, with D hard to call. Per the germline V gene, CDR1 is MNHNY and CDR2 is SVGAGI (reference sequence). This CDR3 spans 15 amino acids. V lost 6 bases and J 5 bases, leaving 18 bases between the germline ends.

This chain joins TRBV28 and TRBJ1-4; 12 nucleotides align to TRBD1. The V gene end was trimmed by 6 bases and the J gene end by 3 bases; junction bases not matched to a gene: 11. The length of the CDR3 is 18 residues. Germline values: CDR1 MDHEN, CDR2 SYDVKM. In DNA, the CDR3 is TGTGCCAGCAGACAGCCGGGACAGGGGGCTGGGGCTAATGAAAAACTGTTTTTT. Translating gives CASRQPGQGAGANEKLFF.

There are a few counts of this clonotype. The chain recombines TRBV29-1 with TRBJ2-3; 7 bases align to TRBD2. Per the germline V gene, CDR1 is SQVTM and CDR2 is ANQGSEA. The V gene end was trimmed by 4 bases and the J gene end by 1 base; junction bases not matched to a gene: 8. This CDR3 has 15 amino acids. The CDR3 protein is CSVGLLALGTDTQYF. The CDR3, as DNA: TGCAGCGTTGGATTACTAGCGTTGGGCACAGATACGCAGTATTTT.

This chain connects TRBV5-6 to TRBJ2-1; 8 bases line up with TRBD1. The CDR3 sequence is 16 residues long. Germline loops: CDR1 SGHDT, CDR2 YYEEEE. V lost 1 base to trimming and J lost 4 bases; unmatched junction nucleotides: 7. The chain's CDR3 is CASSLPTGAIYNEQFF. The CDR3 bases are TGTGCCAGCAGCTTGCCGACAGGGGCGATTTACAATGAGCAGTTCTTC.